Included here is one T cell receptor (beta chain) sequence, with context. Germline CDR1 reads MNHNS; CDR2 reads SASEGT. This CDR3 has 15 amino acids. The V segment lost 2 bases and the J segment 7 bases; nucleotides outside the gene matches: 8. Participants, roughly 18 to 90 years old, spanned fewer than 30 US areas. Sequencing was performed with immunoSEQ multiplex PCR; in TCRdb, only in-frame clones are kept and a portion is missing. Here the sample spans roughly 190,000 clones, 84% being singletons. These data belong to a study of blood T cell repertoires in COVID-19. For the study at large: Sources were T cells, B-cell-depleted T cells, or PBMCs; the material itself was cDNA or gDNA.

The sequence came from a woman aged 25 to 39 who had been exposed to COVID-19. Material: PBMCs or T cells enriched from blood (not recorded which). This chain joins TRBV6-1 and TRBJ2-1, with TRBD1 matching 7 bases. CDR3 in DNA: TGTGCCAGCAGTGAAATACAGGGGATAGTTAATGAGCAGTTCTTC. It specifies CASSEIQGIVNEQFF.